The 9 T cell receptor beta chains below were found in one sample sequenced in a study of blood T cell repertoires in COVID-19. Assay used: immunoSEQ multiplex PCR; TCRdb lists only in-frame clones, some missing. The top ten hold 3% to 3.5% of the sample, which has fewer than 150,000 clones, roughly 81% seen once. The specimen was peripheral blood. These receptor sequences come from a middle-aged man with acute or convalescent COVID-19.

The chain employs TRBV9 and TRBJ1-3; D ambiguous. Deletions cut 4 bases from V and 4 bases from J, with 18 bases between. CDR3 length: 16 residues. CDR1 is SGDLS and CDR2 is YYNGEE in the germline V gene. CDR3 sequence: CASSPASSDSGNTIYF. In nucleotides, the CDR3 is TGTGCCAGCAGCCCAGCATCGTCGGACTCAGGAAACACCATATATTTT.

The CDR3: CASSLVMRGETQYF. In nucleotides, the CDR3 is TGTGCCAGCAGCTTAGTAATGAGGGGGGAGACCCAGTACTTC. The chain has TRBV7-2 and TRBJ2-5, with D tentatively TRBD1 (6 bases). This CDR3 contains 14 residues. Between the trimmed V and J ends, which lost 1 base and 5 bases, there was a span of 11 bases. The germline gives CDR1 SGHTA, CDR2 FQGNSA.

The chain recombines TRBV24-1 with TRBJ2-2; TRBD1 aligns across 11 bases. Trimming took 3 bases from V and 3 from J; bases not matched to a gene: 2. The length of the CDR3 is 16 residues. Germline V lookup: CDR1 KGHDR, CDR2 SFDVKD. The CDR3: CATSDRDRGDTGELFF. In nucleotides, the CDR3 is TGTGCCACCAGTGATAGGGACAGGGGGGACACCGGGGAGCTGTTTTTT.

This CDR3 reads CASSQDRVIEGQGFADTQYF. The CDR3 DNA is TGCGCCAGCAGCCAAGATCGAGTGATTGAGGGACAGGGGTTCGCAGATACGCAGTATTTT. The V gene is TRBV4-1, the J gene TRBJ2-3; 10 bases align to TRBD1. With 0 bases clipped from V and 4 bases from J, the junction kept 16 bases outside the gene matches. CDR3 length: 20 amino acids. The germline V gene encodes CDR1 MGHRA and CDR2 YSYEKL.

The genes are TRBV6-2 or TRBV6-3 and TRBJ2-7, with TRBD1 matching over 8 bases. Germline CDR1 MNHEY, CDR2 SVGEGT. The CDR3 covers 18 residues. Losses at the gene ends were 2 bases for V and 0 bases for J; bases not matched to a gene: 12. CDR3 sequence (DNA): TGTGCCAGCAGTTACCGCCCTGAGGGACAGGCCCCCTCCTACGAGCAGTACTTC. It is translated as CASSYRPEGQAPSYEQYF.

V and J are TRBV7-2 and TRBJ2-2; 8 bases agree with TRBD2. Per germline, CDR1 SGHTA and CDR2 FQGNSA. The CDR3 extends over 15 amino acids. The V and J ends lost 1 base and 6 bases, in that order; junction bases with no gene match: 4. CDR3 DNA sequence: TGTGCCAGCAGCTTAGACGGGGGGGCGGCCGGGGAGCTGTTTTTT. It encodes CASSLDGGAAGELFF.

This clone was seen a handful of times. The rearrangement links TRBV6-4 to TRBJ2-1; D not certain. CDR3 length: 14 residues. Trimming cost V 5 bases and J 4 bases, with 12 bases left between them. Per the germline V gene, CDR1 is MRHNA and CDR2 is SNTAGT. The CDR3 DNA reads TGTGCCAGCAGTCACCCCGGGTTATACAATGAGCAGTTCTTC. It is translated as CASSHPGLYNEQFF.

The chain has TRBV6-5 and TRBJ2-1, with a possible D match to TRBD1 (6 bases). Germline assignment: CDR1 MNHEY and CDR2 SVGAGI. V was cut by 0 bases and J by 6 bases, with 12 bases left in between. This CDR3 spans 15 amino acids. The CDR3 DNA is TGTGCCAGCAGTTACTCGAAGCAGGGGAGCAATGAGCAGTTCTTC. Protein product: CASSYSKQGSNEQFF.

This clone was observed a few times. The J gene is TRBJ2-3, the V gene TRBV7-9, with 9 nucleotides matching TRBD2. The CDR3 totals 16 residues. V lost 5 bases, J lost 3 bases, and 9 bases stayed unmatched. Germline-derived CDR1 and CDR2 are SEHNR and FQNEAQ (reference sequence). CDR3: CASSPKAGGGTDTQYF. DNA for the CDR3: TGTGCCAGCAGCCCCAAAGCGGGGGGAGGTACAGATACGCAGTATTTT.